This entry is about one TCR beta chain. Its antigen is unknown. Nothing much larger sits one base from this clone, and base qualities are not available. The immunoSEQ Assay, a bias-controlled multiplex PCR, was used to amplify TCRbeta CDR3 regions from genomic DNA. In the source study's methods: Within the assay, amplification of reference gene primers was used to estimate how many nucleated cells each sample contained. Sequence reads were collapsed and filtered to measure the absolute abundance of every unique TCRbeta CDR3 rearrangement. Productive Simpson clonality was computed per sample as the square root of Simpson's diversity index over productive rearrangements. The source is immuneACCESS, and TCRdb retained only in-frame sequences with V and J called. Part of the clones is not carried over; for the studies checked, unresolved V genes explain less than half of this, and the remainder is unexplained. The V and J calls and clone size are taken from that table; D and trimming were inferred from the DNA. This sample holds about 220,000 clones; roughly 85% were observed only once. The ten largest clones take up 2% to 3% of the sample.

This sample is part of a study of blood T cell repertoires in COVID-19 (dated by TCRdb to the early 2020s). The study in broad terms: Samples covering the acute and convalescent phases of COVID-19 were provided by collaborators in the United States, Italy and Spain. The material from the prospective study consisted of cDNA or gDNA derived from T cells, B-cell-depleted T cells, or PBMCs. Deeply sampled blood TCRbeta repertoires from subjects exposed to, actively infected with, or recovered from COVID-19 were included in the dataset. A freely available public database, intended as a resource for researchers studying the immune response to SARS-CoV-2, is where the repertoires were released. The samples were drawn from the first 160 participants of the ongoing ImmuneRACE study and from 1,254 subjects provided by 6 global collaborators. The sample metadata nearly always contained a de-identified subject ID, COVID-19 status, age in years and sex. Where HLA class I and class II types were available, the types were taken from metadata supplied by the sample provider, not from assay-based typing.

Counted from cysteine to phenylalanine, this CDR3 has 20 amino acids. Only the CDR3 DNA is retained, 60 bases long and in frame from the first base. According to the germline V gene, CDR1 reads SNHLY and CDR2 reads FYNNEI. V drops 1 base and J drops 8 bases, leaving 32 bases in between. Study-wide conclusions, independent of this receptor: How much clinical and demographic metadata was included differed by source and by participant, and the metadata was provided uncurated.

Collaborating institutions collected whole blood in K2EDTA tubes following their own protocols. Collaborator samples were shipped for TCRbeta analysis as frozen whole blood, isolated PBMCs, or DNA extracted from either sample type. The origin of this receptor is a woman between 35 and 50 years old with active or convalescent COVID-19. In this chain, TRBV2 is recombined with TRBJ1-2, with TRBD1 as a weak D call on 5 bases. Sequenced input: peripheral blood. For the CDR3, the sequence is CASSEGRRLSQDYFSMGYTF. The DNA is TGTGCCAGCAGTGAAGGTCGAAGGCTTTCACAGGACTATTTTTCCATGGGCTACACCTTC.